A single sample gave rise to the 6 T cell receptor beta chains below, sequenced in a study of cytomegalovirus exposure and HLA in healthy donors. The PCR used 60 Vbeta and 13 Jbeta primers. This table comes from immunoSEQ multiplex PCR, and its TCRdb copy is limited to in-frame clones, with some not included. The sample contains around 130,000 clones, over 70% of which appear only once. Sequencing was performed on PBMCs. These receptors were taken from a woman under 30 in good health and CMV-seronegative.

CDR3 nucleotides: TGTGCCAGTAGTATCACAGGACAGGGGGGCGAAAAACTGTTTTTT. It translates to CASSITGQGGEKLFF. The gene calls are TRBV19 and TRBJ1-4; 10 bases are a match to TRBD1. CDR3 length: 15 residues. From germline, CDR1 is LNHDA and CDR2 SQIVND (reference sequence). The V segment lost 3 bases and the J segment 8 bases; nucleotides outside the gene matches: 6.

J is TRBJ2-4 and V is TRBV6-6, with D tentatively TRBD1 (5 bases). V lost 4 bases and J lost 0, with 10 bases in between. CDR3 length: 15 residues. Germline V gene lookup returns CDR1 MNHNY and CDR2 SVGAGI (reference sequence). The CDR3 is CASSSIDRAKNIQYF. CDR3 in DNA: TGTGCCAGCAGTTCCATCGACAGAGCCAAAAACATTCAGTACTTC.

V and J are TRBV28 and TRBJ2-5; tentative D call: TRBD2 (5 bases). Trimming removed 5 bases from V and 5 bases from J, with 15 bases in between. The germline V gene encodes CDR1 MDHEN and CDR2 SYDVKM. This CDR3 has 14 residues. The CDR3 coding sequence is TGTGCCAGCAGTCCATTGACGCGAGGGGAGACCCAGTACTTC. Amino acid sequence: CASSPLTRGETQYF.

The rearrangement joins TRBV10-2 to TRBJ1-6; D unclear. Germline-derived CDR1 and CDR2 are WSHSY and SAAADI. The length of the CDR3 is 13 residues. Trimming took 8 bases from V and 10 from J, leaving 15 bases between them. The chain's CDR3 is CASRAESVSPLHF. The DNA of the CDR3 is TGCGCCAGCCGAGCGGAGTCTGTGTCACCCCTCCACTTT.

This chain joins TRBV6-4 and TRBJ2-5, with TRBD2 matching over 9 bases. Germline lookup yields CDR1 MRHNA and CDR2 SNTAGT. CDR3 size: 14 residues. The V and J ends lost 5 bases and 5 bases, in that order; junction bases with no gene match: 6. The CDR3 spells CASSQSGTSETQYF. Here the CDR3 DNA reads TGTGCCAGCAGTCAATCCGGGACTAGCGAGACCCAGTACTTC.

V usage is TRBV5-1 and J usage is TRBJ1-3, with D perhaps TRBD1 (6 bases). V was shortened by 3 bases and J by 0 bases, with 16 bases between the two germline ends. CDR1 and CDR2 from the germline V gene are SGHRS and YFSETQ. The CDR3 totals 17 residues. The chain's CDR3 is CASSYGQTARSGNTIYF. CDR3 coding DNA: TGCGCCAGCAGCTACGGACAGACAGCTCGCTCTGGAAACACCATATATTTT.